This TCR beta chain is from a study of Graves' ophthalmopathy and Graves' hyperthyroidism. Background on the study: In this cohort's terms, stable hyperthyroidism meant no ophthalmopathy by 18 months of follow-up. Study results and caveats: Also, most clonotypes expanded in the thyroid above 0.001 frequency appeared in blood.

The germline CDR1 and CDR2 sequences are KGHDR and SFDVKD. Trimming removed 9 bases from V and 6 bases from J; junction bases left unmatched: 3. The CDR3 is 11 amino acids. There are many counts of this clonotype. Its antigen is not identified. Enrolled hyperthyroidism patients had a new diagnosis, a duration under 2 months, and an age of 18 to 65. The authors diagnosed from clinical symptoms, serum thyroxine, TRAb, thyroid ultrasound and orbital computed tomography. Beta-chain TCR CDR3 regions were amplified from RNA transcripts. The workflow started with a first-round RT-PCR run with HTBI primers and then moved on to a second-round multiplex PCR. TCRdb redid the calling of the multiplex PCR reads with MiXCR, one entry per CDR3 protein. Of more than 1,000,000 distinct CDR3 sequences listed, roughly 35% are singletons.

The genes are TRBV24-1 and TRBJ2-7; 8 bases fit TRBD1. This clonotype was sampled from an adult man with Graves' hyperthyroidism. Sequenced: peripheral blood or thyroid tissue (not recorded which). The CDR3 is CATGQGPEQYF. The CDR3 nucleotides are TGTGCCACCGGACAGGGACCCGAGCAGTACTTC.